The clone carrying this T cell receptor beta chain was picked up one time. The data were produced by immunoSEQ multiplex PCR, yet TCRdb's version contains in-frame clones alone and is incomplete. The table shows more than 300,000 clones, with 95% occurring only once. The data stem from a study of shared T cell receptors in the human thymus. The germline V gene has CDR1 KGHSH and CDR2 LQKENI. V shed 3 bases and J 2 bases; nucleotides not matched to a gene: 5. This CDR3 has 15 amino acids. Sequenced sample: thymocytes. The clonotype originates from a human donor. The chain recombines TRBV18 with TRBJ2-3; 7 bases agree with TRBD2. CDR3 residues: CASSPQRGPTDTQYF. The CDR3 region has the DNA TGTGCCAGCTCACCCCAGCGGGGCCCCACAGATACGCAGTATTTT.